This is a list of T cell receptor beta chains from one sample in a study of T cells in tumors after PD-1 blockade. The table came from immunoSEQ multiplex PCR; TCRdb's copy has only in-frame clones and leaves some out. This table holds 13,000 to 15,000 clones, 55% to 75% found once. Sequencing was performed on tumor tissue, taken after anti-PD-1 treatment. The receptor source for this set is a human donor with cutaneous squamous cell carcinoma. The CDR3 runs from the conserved cysteine through the conserved F or W. The order of the fields is J gene, clone size, V gene, CDR3 length, D gene, CDR3 DNA, CDR3 protein. D genes are given only for firm matches. Where a row states a size, it is once, few, many or the class of an expanded clone; other rows omit it.

>TRBJ2-5|.|TRBV7-2|13|.
TGTGCCAGCAGCTTAGGCCAGGAGGAGACCCAGTACTTC
CASSLGQEETQYF
>TRBJ2-1|.|TRBV19|16|TRBD1
TGTGCCAGTACCGCGGCAAGGACAGGGTATGTCAATGAGCAGTTCTTC
CASTAARTGYVNEQFF
>TRBJ2-5|.|TRBV27|17|.
TGTGCCAGCAGTTTATTTGCCAGCGGAGGGGGGGGAGAGACCCAGTACTTC
CASSLFASGGGGETQYF
>TRBJ2-2|once|TRBV9|12|.
TGTGCCAGCAGCGTCAACCGGTGGGAGCTGTTTTTT
CASSVNRWELFF
>TRBJ2-2|.|TRBV5-1|14|.
TGCGCCAGCAGCCCCGACAGGTTCCAGGGGGAGCTGTTTTTT
CASSPDRFQGELFF
>TRBJ1-4|.|TRBV18|15|TRBD1
TGTGCCAGCTCACTTCGACAGGGGACTAATGAAAAACTGTTTTTT
CASSLRQGTNEKLFF
>TRBJ2-1|.|TRBV30|14|TRBD2
TGTGCCTGGAGTGGACTAGCGGGTATCAATGAGCAGTTCTTC
CAWSGLAGINEQFF
>TRBJ2-3|once|TRBV9|13|.
TGTGCCAGCAGCTTGGGGCCTACAGATACGCAGTATTTT
CASSLGPTDTQYF
>TRBJ2-7|.|TRBV24-1|17|TRBD1
TGTGCCACCAGTGATACCCGCGGGACAGGATGTATTTACGAGCAGTACTTC
CATSDTRGTGCIYEQYF
>TRBJ2-3|.|TRBV9|17|TRBD2
TGTGCCAGCAGCGTTAGTGTAGGAGCGGGAGGCCCAGATACGCAGTATTTT
CASSVSVGAGGPDTQYF
>TRBJ1-1|.|TRBV27|16|.
TGTGCCAGCAGTCCCTCCGCCTGGACGGCAAACACTGAAGCTTTCTTT
CASSPSAWTANTEAFF
>TRBJ2-7|.|TRBV28|13|.
TGTGCCAGCAGTTTGTACCAAGGCGGGGAGCAGTACTTC
CASSLYQGGEQYF
>TRBJ2-3|.|TRBV24-1|14|.
TGTGCCACCAGTGACCGAAAGGGGGGGGATACGCAGTATTTT
CATSDRKGGDTQYF
>TRBJ2-3|.|TRBV7-2|16|.
TGTGCCAGCAGCTTAGCCGGCCCGTTGGGCACAGATACGCAGTATTTT
CASSLAGPLGTDTQYF
>TRBJ2-2|.|TRBV6-5|15|TRBD1
TGTGCCAGCAGCGGGACAGGGCTTGCCACCGGGGAGCTGTTTTTT
CASSGTGLATGELFF
>TRBJ1-3|.|TRBV7-8|14|TRBD1
TGTGCCAGCAGCCCAACAGGGGTTGCAAACACCATATATTTT
CASSPTGVANTIYF
>TRBJ2-1|.|TRBV19|17|TRBD2
TGTGCCAGTAGTATATGGGGATTAGCGGGAAGGCGCAATGAGCAGTTCTTC
CASSIWGLAGRRNEQFF
>TRBJ1-5|few|TRBV5-1|16|TRBD1
TGCGCCAGCAGCTTGGGCGGGACAGGGACCAATCAGCCCCAGCATTTT
CASSLGGTGTNQPQHF
>TRBJ2-7|.|TRBV19|15|TRBD1
TGTGCCAGTAGGGGGGACAGGGCCTTTGTGCACGAGCAGTACTTC
CASRGDRAFVHEQYF
>TRBJ1-2|.|TRBV12-3/TRBV12-4|13|.
TGTGCCAGCAGTCCGATGGTTCACTATGGCTACACCTTC
CASSPMVHYGYTF
>TRBJ2-5|few|TRBV7-8|13|.
TGTGCCAGCAGCTTAGTTCGTCAAGAGACCCAGTACTTC
CASSLVRQETQYF
>TRBJ2-5|.|TRBV18|14|.
TGTGCCAGCTCACCAGCCCACCTTCAAGAGACCCAGTACTTC
CASSPAHLQETQYF
>TRBJ1-2|.|TRBV5-4|15|.
TGTGCCAGCAGCTTGGAGGGGCGGACCTCCTATGGCTACACCTTC
CASSLEGRTSYGYTF
>TRBJ2-5|.|TRBV4-1|16|.
TGCGCCAGCAGCCAAGGGACGGGCGGGTACCAAGAGACCCAGTACTTC
CASSQGTGGYQETQYF
>TRBJ1-6|.|TRBV6-4|13|.
TGTGCCAGCAGTGAGGACAATAATTCACCCCTCCACTTT
CASSEDNNSPLHF
>TRBJ2-1|.|TRBV7-9|14|TRBD1
TGTGCCAGCAGCGGAGACAGGGGAAGCAATGAGCAGTTCTTC
CASSGDRGSNEQFF
>TRBJ2-7|.|TRBV7-8|15|.
TGTGCCAGCAGCTTAATAGCGGATAGCTCCTACGAGCAGTACTTC
CASSLIADSSYEQYF
>TRBJ2-1|.|TRBV13|14|.
TGTGCCAGCAGCTTAGGGGTAGGTAGCTGGAAGCAGTTCTTC
CASSLGVGSWKQFF
>TRBJ1-3|.|TRBV19|14|TRBD1
TGTGCCAGTAATGACAGGGTCTCCGGAAACACCATATATTTT
CASNDRVSGNTIYF
>TRBJ2-7|.|TRBV14|15|TRBD2
TGTGCCAGCAGCCATCTTATCGGGGGGTCCTACGAGCAGTACTTC
CASSHLIGGSYEQYF
>TRBJ1-2|once|TRBV19|14|.
TGTGCCAGTAGAATCGGAGGGCTACCCTATGGCTACACCTTC
CASRIGGLPYGYTF
>TRBJ2-7|.|TRBV6-5|15|TRBD1
TGTGCCAGCAGCAGGGGACAGCGCAGCTCCTACGAGCAGTACTTC
CASSRGQRSSYEQYF
>TRBJ1-5|.|TRBV27|18|.
TGTGCCAGCAGTGGAAGGGGAGGGACGCAAGGAGTCAATCAGCCCCAGCATTTT
CASSGRGGTQGVNQPQHF
>TRBJ2-3|.|TRBV4-2|16|TRBD2
TGTGCCAGCAGCCCCATGGCAGCGGGGGGGTCAGATACGCAGTATTTT
CASSPMAAGGSDTQYF
>TRBJ2-5|.|TRBV11-3|16|TRBD2
TGTGCCAGCAGCTTTATCACCAGCGGGAGCCGAGAGACCCAGTACTTC
CASSFITSGSRETQYF